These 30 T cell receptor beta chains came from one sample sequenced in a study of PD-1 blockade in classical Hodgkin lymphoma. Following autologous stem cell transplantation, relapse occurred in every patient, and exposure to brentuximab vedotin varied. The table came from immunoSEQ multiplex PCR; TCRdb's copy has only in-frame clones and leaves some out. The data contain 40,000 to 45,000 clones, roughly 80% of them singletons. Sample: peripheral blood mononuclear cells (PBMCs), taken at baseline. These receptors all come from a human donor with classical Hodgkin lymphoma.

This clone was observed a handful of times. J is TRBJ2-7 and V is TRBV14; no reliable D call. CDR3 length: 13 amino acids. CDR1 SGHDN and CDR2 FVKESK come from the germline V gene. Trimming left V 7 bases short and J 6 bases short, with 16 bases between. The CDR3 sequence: CASNMVSASEQYF. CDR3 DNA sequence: TGTGCCAGCAACATGGTTTCAGCGTCCGAGCAGTACTTC.

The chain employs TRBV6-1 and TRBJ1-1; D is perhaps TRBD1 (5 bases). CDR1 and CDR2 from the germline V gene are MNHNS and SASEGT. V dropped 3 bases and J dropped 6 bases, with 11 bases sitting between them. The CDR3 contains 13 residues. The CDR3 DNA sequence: TGTGCCAGCAGTGAGGGGCTGGTGCCTGAAGCTTTCTTT. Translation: CASSEGLVPEAFF.

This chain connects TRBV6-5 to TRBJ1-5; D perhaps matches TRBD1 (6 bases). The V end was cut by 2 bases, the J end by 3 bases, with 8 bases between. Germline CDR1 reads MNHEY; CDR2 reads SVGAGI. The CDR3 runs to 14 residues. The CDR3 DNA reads TGTGCCAGCAGTTACCAGGGGCTCAATCAGCCCCAGCATTTT. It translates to CASSYQGLNQPQHF.

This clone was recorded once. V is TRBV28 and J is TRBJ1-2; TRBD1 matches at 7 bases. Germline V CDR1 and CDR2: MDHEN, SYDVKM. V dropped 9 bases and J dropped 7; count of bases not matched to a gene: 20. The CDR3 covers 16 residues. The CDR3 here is CARADCSGQAICGYTF. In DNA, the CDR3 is TGTGCCAGGGCCGATTGCTCCGGACAGGCTATTTGTGGCTACACCTTC.

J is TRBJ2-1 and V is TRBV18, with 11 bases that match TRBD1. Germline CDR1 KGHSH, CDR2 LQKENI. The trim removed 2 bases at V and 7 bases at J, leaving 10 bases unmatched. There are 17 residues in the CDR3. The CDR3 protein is CASSPMWTGGSRNEQFF. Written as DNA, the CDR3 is TGTGCCAGCTCACCAATGTGGACAGGGGGCTCGAGGAATGAGCAGTTCTTC.

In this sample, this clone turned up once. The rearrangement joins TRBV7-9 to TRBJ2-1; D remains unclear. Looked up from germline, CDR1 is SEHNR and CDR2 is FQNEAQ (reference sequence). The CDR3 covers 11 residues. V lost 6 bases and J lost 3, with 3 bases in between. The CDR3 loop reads CASRFYNEQFF. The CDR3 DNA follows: TGTGCCAGCAGATTCTACAATGAGCAGTTCTTC.

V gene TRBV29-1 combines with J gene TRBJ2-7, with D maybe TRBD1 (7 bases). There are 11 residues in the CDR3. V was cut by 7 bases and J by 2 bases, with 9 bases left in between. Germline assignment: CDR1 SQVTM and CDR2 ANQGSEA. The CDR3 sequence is CSGGTAYEQYF. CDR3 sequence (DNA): TGCAGCGGCGGGACAGCCTACGAGCAGTACTTC.

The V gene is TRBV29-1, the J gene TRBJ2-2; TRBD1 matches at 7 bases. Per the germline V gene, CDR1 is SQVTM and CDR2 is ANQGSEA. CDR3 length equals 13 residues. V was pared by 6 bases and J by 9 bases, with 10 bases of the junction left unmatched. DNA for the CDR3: TGCAGCGTCACCAAACAGGGGTCCCGGGAGCTGTTTTTT. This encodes CSVTKQGSRELFF.

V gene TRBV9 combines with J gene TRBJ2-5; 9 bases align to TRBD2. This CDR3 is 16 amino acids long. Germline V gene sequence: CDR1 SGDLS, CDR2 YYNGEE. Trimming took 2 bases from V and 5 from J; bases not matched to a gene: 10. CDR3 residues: CASSVGVSGSQETQYF. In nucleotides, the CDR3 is TGTGCCAGCAGCGTCGGGGTTAGCGGGAGTCAGGAGACCCAGTACTTC.

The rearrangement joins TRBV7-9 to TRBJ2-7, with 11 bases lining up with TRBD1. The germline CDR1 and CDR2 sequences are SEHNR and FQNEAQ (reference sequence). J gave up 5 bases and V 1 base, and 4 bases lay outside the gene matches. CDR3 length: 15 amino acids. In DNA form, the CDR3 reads TGTGCCAGCAGCTTAGAGGGGACAGGGGGTGACGAGCAGTACTTC. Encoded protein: CASSLEGTGGDEQYF.

The CDR3 protein is CASSSDRVNTEAFF. In DNA form, the CDR3 reads TGTGCCAGCAGTTCCGACAGGGTCAACACTGAAGCTTTCTTT. This sequence joins TRBV27 and TRBJ1-1, with TRBD1 matching over 7 bases. The CDR3 has 14 residues. CDR1 is MNHEY, CDR2 SMNVEV, per germline (reference sequence). Trimming at V came to 4 bases and at J to 2 bases, leaving 4 bases not matched to a gene.

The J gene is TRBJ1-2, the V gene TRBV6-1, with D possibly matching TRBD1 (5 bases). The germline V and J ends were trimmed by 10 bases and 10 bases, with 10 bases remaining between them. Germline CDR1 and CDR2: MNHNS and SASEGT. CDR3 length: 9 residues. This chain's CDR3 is CATGNIYTF. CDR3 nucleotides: TGTGCCACAGGGAATATCTACACCTTC.

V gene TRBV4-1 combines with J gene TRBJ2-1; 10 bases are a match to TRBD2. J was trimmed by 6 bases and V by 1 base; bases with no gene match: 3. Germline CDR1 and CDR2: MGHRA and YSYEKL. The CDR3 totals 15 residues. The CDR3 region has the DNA TGCGCCAGCAGCCAAGCTAGCGGGAGCCCCAATGAGCAGTTCTTC. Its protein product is CASSQASGSPNEQFF.

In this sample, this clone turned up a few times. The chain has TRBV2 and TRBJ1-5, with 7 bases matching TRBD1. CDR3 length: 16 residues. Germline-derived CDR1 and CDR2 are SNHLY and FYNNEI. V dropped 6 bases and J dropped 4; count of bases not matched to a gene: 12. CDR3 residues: CASRPRDSGINQPQHF. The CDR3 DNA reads TGTGCCAGCAGGCCCCGGGACAGCGGAATAAATCAGCCCCAGCATTTT.

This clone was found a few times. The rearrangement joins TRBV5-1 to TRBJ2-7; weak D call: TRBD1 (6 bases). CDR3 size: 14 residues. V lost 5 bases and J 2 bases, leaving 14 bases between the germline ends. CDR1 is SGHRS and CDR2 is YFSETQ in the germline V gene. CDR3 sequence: CASRHPSGAYEQYF. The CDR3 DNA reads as TGCGCCAGCAGGCATCCTTCAGGGGCCTACGAGCAGTACTTC.

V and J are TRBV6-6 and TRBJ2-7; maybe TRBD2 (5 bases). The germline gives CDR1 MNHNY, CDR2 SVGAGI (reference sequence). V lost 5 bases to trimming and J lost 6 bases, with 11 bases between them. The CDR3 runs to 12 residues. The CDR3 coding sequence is TGTGCCAGCAGTACCCCACTAGTCGAGCAGTACTTC. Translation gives CASSTPLVEQYF.

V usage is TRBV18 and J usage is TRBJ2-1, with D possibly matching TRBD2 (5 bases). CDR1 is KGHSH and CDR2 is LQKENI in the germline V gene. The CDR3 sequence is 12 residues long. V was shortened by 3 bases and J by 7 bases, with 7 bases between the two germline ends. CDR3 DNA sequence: TGTGCCAGCTCACCCCCGGGGAATGAGCAGTTCTTC. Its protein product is CASSPPGNEQFF.

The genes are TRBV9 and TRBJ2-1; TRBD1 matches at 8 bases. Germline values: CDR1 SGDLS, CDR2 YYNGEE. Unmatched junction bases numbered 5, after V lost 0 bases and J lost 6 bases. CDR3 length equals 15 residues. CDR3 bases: TGTGCCAGCAGCGTAGCGGGACAGGCGGGCAATGAGCAGTTCTTC. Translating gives CASSVAGQAGNEQFF. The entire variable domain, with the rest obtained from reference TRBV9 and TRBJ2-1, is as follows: DSGVTQTPKHLITATGQRVTLRCSPRSGDLSVYWYQQSLDQGLQFLIQYYNGEERAKGNILERFSAQQFPDLHSELNLSSLELGDSALYFCASSVAGQAGNEQFFGPGTRLTVL.

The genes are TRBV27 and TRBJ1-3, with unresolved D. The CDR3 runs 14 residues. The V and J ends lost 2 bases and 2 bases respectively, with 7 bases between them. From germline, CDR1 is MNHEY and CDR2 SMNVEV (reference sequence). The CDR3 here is CASSLQAAGNTIYF. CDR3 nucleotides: TGTGCCAGCAGTTTACAGGCTGCTGGAAACACCATATATTTT.

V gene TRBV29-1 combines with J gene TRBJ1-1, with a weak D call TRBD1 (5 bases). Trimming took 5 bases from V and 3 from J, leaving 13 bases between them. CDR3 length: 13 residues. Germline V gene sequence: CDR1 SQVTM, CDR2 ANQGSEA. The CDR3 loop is CSVRQGWDTEAFF. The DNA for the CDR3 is TGCAGCGTTCGTCAGGGCTGGGACACTGAAGCTTTCTTT.

The CDR3 coding sequence is TGTGCCAGCAGCCTTTGGGGACAGGGACGGGAGACCCAGTACTTC. This gives the protein CASSLWGQGRETQYF. The V and J genes are TRBV6-5 and TRBJ2-5; TRBD1 aligns across 9 bases. Trimming at V came to 6 bases and at J to 5 bases, leaving 10 bases not matched to a gene. In germline, CDR1 is MNHEY, CDR2 SVGAGI. The CDR3 consists of 15 residues.

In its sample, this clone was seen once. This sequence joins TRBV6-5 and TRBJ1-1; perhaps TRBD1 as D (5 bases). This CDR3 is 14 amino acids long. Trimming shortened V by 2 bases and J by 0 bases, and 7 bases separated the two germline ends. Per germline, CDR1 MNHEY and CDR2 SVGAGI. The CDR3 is CASSYGQMNTEAFF. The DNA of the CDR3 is TGTGCCAGCAGTTACGGACAAATGAACACTGAAGCTTTCTTT.

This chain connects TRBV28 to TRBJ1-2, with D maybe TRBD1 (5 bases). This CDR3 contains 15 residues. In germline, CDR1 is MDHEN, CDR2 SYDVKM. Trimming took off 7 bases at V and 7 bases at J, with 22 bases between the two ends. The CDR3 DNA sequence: TGTGCCAGCACCAAATCTGCGGGGGTGGCGGGTGGCTACACCTTC. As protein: CASTKSAGVAGGYTF.

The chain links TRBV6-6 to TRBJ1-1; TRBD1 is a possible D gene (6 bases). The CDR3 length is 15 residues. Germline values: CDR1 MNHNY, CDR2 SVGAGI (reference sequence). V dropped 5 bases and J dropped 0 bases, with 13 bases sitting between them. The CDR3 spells CASSPTQGLNTEAFF. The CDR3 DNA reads TGTGCCAGCAGTCCCACACAGGGTTTGAACACTGAAGCTTTCTTT.

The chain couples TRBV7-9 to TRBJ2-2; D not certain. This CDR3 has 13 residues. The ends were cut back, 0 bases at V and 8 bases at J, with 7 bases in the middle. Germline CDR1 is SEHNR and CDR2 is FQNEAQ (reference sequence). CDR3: CASSLAARGELFF. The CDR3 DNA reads TGTGCCAGCAGCTTAGCAGCTAGGGGGGAGCTGTTTTTT.

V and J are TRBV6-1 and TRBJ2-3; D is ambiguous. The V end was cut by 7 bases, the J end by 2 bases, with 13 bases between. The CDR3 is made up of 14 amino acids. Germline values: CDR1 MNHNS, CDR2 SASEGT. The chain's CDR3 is CASTLNTPTDTQYF. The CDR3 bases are TGTGCCAGCACCTTGAATACCCCCACAGATACGCAGTATTTT.

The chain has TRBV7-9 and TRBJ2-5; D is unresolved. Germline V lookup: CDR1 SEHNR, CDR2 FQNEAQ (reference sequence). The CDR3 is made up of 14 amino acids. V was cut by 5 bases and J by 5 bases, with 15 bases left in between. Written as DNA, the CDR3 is TGTGCCAGCAGCGAGCGTAAGGGTGGCGAGACCCAGTACTTC. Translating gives CASSERKGGETQYF. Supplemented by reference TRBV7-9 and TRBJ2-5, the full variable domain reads DTGVSQNPRHKITKRGQNVTFRCDPISEHNRLYWYRQTLGQGPEFLTYFQNEAQLEKSRLLSDRFSAERPKGSFSTLEIQRTEQGDSAMYLCASSERKGGETQYFGPGTRLLVL.

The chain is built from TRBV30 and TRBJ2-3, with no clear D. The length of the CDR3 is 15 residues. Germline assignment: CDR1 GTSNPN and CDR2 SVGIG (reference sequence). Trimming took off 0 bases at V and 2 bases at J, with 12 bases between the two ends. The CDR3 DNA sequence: TGTGCCTGGAGTGTAATTGGAAAAAACACAGATACGCAGTATTTT. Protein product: CAWSVIGKNTDTQYF.

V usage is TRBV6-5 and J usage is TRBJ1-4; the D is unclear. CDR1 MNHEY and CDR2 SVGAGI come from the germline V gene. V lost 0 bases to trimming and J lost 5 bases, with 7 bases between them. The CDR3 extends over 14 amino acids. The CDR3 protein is CASSYSSENEKLFF. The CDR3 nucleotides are TGTGCCAGCAGTTACTCGAGCGAAAATGAAAAACTGTTTTTT.

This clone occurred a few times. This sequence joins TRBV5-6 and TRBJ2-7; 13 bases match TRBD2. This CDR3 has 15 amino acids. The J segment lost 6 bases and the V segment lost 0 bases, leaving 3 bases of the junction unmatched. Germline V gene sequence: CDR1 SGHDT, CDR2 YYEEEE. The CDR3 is CASSLGGLAGSEQYF. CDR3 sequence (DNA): TGTGCCAGCAGCTTGGGGGGACTAGCGGGAAGCGAGCAGTACTTC.